The 28 T cell receptor beta chains below all came from one sample that was sequenced in a study of CD8 T cells in ankylosing spondylitis. Each CDR3 protein is one row after TCRdb ran MiXCR on the 5' RACE reads. Among 250,000 or so distinct CDR3 sequences listed, 15% to 20% were seen once. The sequencing sample was made of blood, either unsorted or a sorted T cell fraction (not recorded which). The receptors come from a male donor with ankylosing spondylitis or in good health (not recorded which).

V gene TRBV5-6 combines with J gene TRBJ2-3, with 9 bases matching TRBD1. The CDR3 contains 15 residues. V lost 4 bases and J lost 2; bases outside the gene matches: 5. The germline CDR1 and CDR2 sequences are SGHDT and YYEEEE. The CDR3: CASSHWDRVTDTQYF. DNA for the CDR3: TGTGCCAGCAGCCACTGGGACAGGGTCACAGATACGCAGTATTTT.

The chain uses TRBV11-3 and TRBJ2-2; possible D gene TRBD1, 7 bases. This CDR3 spans 17 amino acids. Trimming pared 4 bases from V and 2 bases from J, leaving 17 bases between. Germline-derived CDR1 and CDR2 are SGHNT and YENEEA. CDR3 in DNA: TGTGCCAGCAGCTCGAAGGGGGCGGGGAGTAACACCGGGGAGCTGTTTTTT. Amino acids: CASSSKGAGSNTGELFF.

The chain recombines TRBV29-1 with TRBJ2-3; 9 nucleotides align to TRBD2. V lost 0 bases and J lost 0; bases outside the gene matches: 10. This CDR3 is built from 18 residues. CDR1 and CDR2 (germline): SQVTM, ANQGSEA. The CDR3 region has the DNA TGCAGCGTTGAAGAGGGGACTAGCCACGATTCTAGCACAGATACGCAGTATTTT. Amino acid sequence: CSVEEGTSHDSSTDTQYF.

The V gene is TRBV7-9, the J gene TRBJ2-7; TRBD1 matches 10 bases. The CDR3 covers 15 residues. Germline CDR1 reads SEHNR; CDR2 reads FQNEAQ (reference sequence). V lost 4 bases to trimming and J lost 1 base; unmatched junction nucleotides: 4. CDR3 DNA: TGTGCCAGCAGCTATCCGGGACAGGGGTCCTACGAGCAGTACTTC. This sequence encodes CASSYPGQGSYEQYF.

This sequence joins TRBV24-1 and TRBJ1-1; D ambiguous. CDR3 length: 12 residues. Per the germline V gene, CDR1 is KGHDR and CDR2 is SFDVKD. V lost 3 bases, J lost 4 bases, and 5 bases lay in between. CDR3 sequence reads: CATSDGLTEAFF. Here the CDR3 DNA reads TGTGCCACCAGTGATGGGCTCACTGAAGCTTTCTTT.

The V call is TRBV10-3, the J call TRBJ2-5; possible D gene TRBD1, 6 bases. The germline V gene encodes CDR1 ENHRY and CDR2 SYGVKD. The CDR3 length is 14 residues. V was pared by 0 bases and J by 4 bases, with 9 bases between. The CDR3 reads CAISESPGAETQYF. Written as DNA, the CDR3 is TGTGCCATCAGTGAGTCGCCAGGGGCAGAGACCCAGTACTTC.

The CDR3 coding sequence is TGCAGCGTTGAAGACTGGACAGAGAGCACAGATACGCAGTATTTT. Residues: CSVEDWTESTDTQYF. V and J are TRBV29-1 and TRBJ2-3; tentative D call: TRBD1 (6 bases). From germline, CDR1 is SQVTM and CDR2 ANQGSEA. V lost 0 bases, J lost 0 bases, and 10 bases lay in between. This CDR3 spans 15 amino acids.

The sample holds a few counts of this clonotype. The chain is built from TRBV11-2 and TRBJ2-1; D not certain. The CDR3 is made up of 17 amino acids. Per germline, CDR1 SGHAT and CDR2 FQNNGV. The V and J ends lost 0 bases and 6 bases respectively, with 18 bases between them. Here the CDR3 reads CASSLDVGWPVGNEQFF. CDR3 in DNA: TGTGCCAGCAGCTTAGATGTCGGCTGGCCGGTAGGCAATGAGCAGTTCTTC.

The chain links TRBV7-9 to TRBJ2-3; 8 bases map to TRBD2. Germline V gives CDR1 SEHNR, CDR2 FQNEAQ (reference sequence). CDR3 size: 16 residues. With 2 bases clipped from V and 1 base from J, the junction kept 5 bases outside the gene matches. CDR3 sequence: CASSLRLATRTDTQYF. CDR3 sequence (DNA): TGTGCCAGCAGCTTACGACTAGCGACTCGCACAGATACGCAGTATTTT.

This chain connects TRBV27 to TRBJ2-7; D not resolved. V was clipped by 6 bases and J by 7 bases, with 16 bases between them. In germline, CDR1 is MNHEY, CDR2 SMNVEV (reference sequence). CDR3 length: 13 amino acids. CDR3 sequence (DNA): TGTGCCAGCAGCCGAAGGGAACCCACTGAGCAGTACTTC. Its protein is CASSRREPTEQYF.

The chain couples TRBV6-2 or TRBV6-3 to TRBJ2-5, with D unclear. This CDR3 is 14 amino acids long. V lost 2 bases and J 4 bases, leaving 11 bases between the germline ends. Germline values: CDR1 MNHEY, CDR2 SVGEGT. The CDR3, as DNA: TGTGCCAGCAGTTACCGGAGCCTAAGAGAGACCCAGTACTTC. This gives the protein CASSYRSLRETQYF.

V gene TRBV12-3 or TRBV12-4 combines with J gene TRBJ2-3, with D hard to call. The ends were cut back, 6 bases at V and 0 bases at J, with 13 bases in the middle. This CDR3 has 15 residues. The CDR3 spells CASSPGSWSTDTQYF. CDR3 in DNA: TGTGCCAGCAGCCCCGGGTCCTGGAGCACAGATACGCAGTATTTT.

The V gene is TRBV7-8, the J gene TRBJ2-2; 10 bases line up with TRBD2. The germline CDR1 and CDR2 sequences are SGHVS and FQNEAQ. The CDR3 totals 16 residues. V lost 5 bases, J lost 1 base, and 4 bases stayed unmatched. The chain's CDR3 is CASSPWTSGNTGELFF. The CDR3 region has the DNA TGTGCCAGCAGCCCCTGGACTAGCGGGAACACCGGGGAGCTGTTTTTT.

V usage is TRBV20-1 and J usage is TRBJ2-7; 9 positions match TRBD2. V was pared by 4 bases and J by 2 bases, with 12 bases of the junction left unmatched. Germline values: CDR1 DFQATT, CDR2 SNEGSKA (reference sequence). This CDR3 spans 16 amino acids. The CDR3 protein is CSATKIETSGPYEQYF. Written as DNA, the CDR3 is TGCAGTGCTACCAAAATAGAGACTAGCGGACCCTACGAGCAGTACTTC.

This chain connects TRBV6-1 to TRBJ2-7; tentative D call: TRBD2 (7 bases). Germline V gene lookup returns CDR1 MNHNS and CDR2 SASEGT. With 6 bases removed from V and 5 bases from J, the gap between germline ends came to 23 bases. CDR3 length: 16 amino acids. CDR3 sequence reads: CASSPLGGGSTNEQYF. CDR3 nucleotides: TGTGCCAGCAGCCCCCTCGGGGGCGGGAGCACGAACGAGCAGTACTTC.

This clonotype was seen many times. The V gene is TRBV11-2, the J gene TRBJ2-3; D not certain. Looked up from germline, CDR1 is SGHAT and CDR2 is FQNNGV. CDR3 length: 13 residues. V was clipped by 0 bases and J by 6 bases, with 7 bases between them. DNA of the CDR3: TGTGCCAGCAGCTTAGATTCTCACGATACGCAGTATTTT. Translating it yields CASSLDSHDTQYF.

The J gene is TRBJ2-7, the V gene TRBV7-9; TRBD1 or TRBD2 may be the D gene (5 bases each). The germline gives CDR1 SEHNR, CDR2 FQNEAQ (reference sequence). The CDR3 is made up of 16 amino acids. V was clipped by 2 bases and J by 1 base, with 15 bases between them. Here the CDR3 reads CASSLTRRDESYEQYF. CDR3 nucleotides: TGTGCCAGCAGCTTAACCCGCAGGGACGAATCCTACGAGCAGTACTTC.

This clonotype was recorded a few times. This rearrangement joins TRBV10-3 to TRBJ2-7; the match to TRBD1 covers 9 bases. The CDR3 contains 15 residues. The V segment lost 3 bases and the J segment 3 bases; nucleotides outside the gene matches: 6. Per germline, CDR1 ENHRY and CDR2 SYGVKD. Here the CDR3 DNA reads TGTGCCATCAGTGAACGGACAGGGGTAAACTACGAGCAGTACTTC. Protein: CAISERTGVNYEQYF.

This clonotype was observed a handful of times. The chain links TRBV29-1 to TRBJ2-1, with 14 bases lining up with TRBD2. This CDR3 is 14 amino acids long. V trimming: 6 bases; J trimming: 6 bases; junction bases outside the gene matches: 4. Germline CDR1 and CDR2: SQVTM and ANQGSEA. The CDR3 here is CSVAGTSGSNEQFF. For the CDR3, the DNA is TGCAGCGTCGCCGGGACTAGCGGGAGCAATGAGCAGTTCTTC.

The chain is built from TRBV4-2 and TRBJ2-1; 7 bases align to TRBD2. V trimming: 2 bases; J trimming: 2 bases; junction bases outside the gene matches: 6. Germline CDR1 is LGHNA and CDR2 is YNFKEQ. The CDR3 has 16 amino acids. The CDR3 loop is CASSQTLAVAYNEQFF. The CDR3 DNA reads as TGTGCCAGCAGCCAAACTCTAGCGGTTGCCTACAATGAGCAGTTCTTC.

As for this clonotype: A much larger clone differs by one base, so this may be a read error. The final CDR3 position lacks the conserved phenylalanine or tryptophan, pointing to a likely read error. The chain has TRBV24-1 and TRBJ2-1, with a tentative D call TRBD2 (6 bases). This CDR3 comprises 18 residues. V was shortened by 2 bases and J by 0 bases, with 16 bases between the two germline ends. From germline, CDR1 is KGHDR and CDR2 SFDVKD. The CDR3 sequence is CATSDSWGAGGSYNEQFL. The CDR3 region has the DNA TGTGCCACCAGTGATTCCTGGGGAGCCGGGGGCTCCTACAATGAGCAGTTCCTC.

J is TRBJ2-1 and V is TRBV6-5; D is unclear. CDR1 is MNHEY and CDR2 is SVGAGI in the germline V gene. This CDR3 comprises 12 residues. Trimming stripped 7 bases from V and 7 bases from J, with 11 bases between. The CDR3: CASNEVGNEQFF. The CDR3, as DNA: TGTGCCAGCAACGAGGTTGGGAATGAGCAGTTCTTC.

This chain joins TRBV5-6 and TRBJ2-4; D may correspond to TRBD1 or TRBD2 (5 bases each). V lost 0 bases, J lost 7 bases, and 14 bases lay in between. The CDR3 consists of 15 residues. The germline V gene has CDR1 SGHDT and CDR2 YYEEEE. Written as DNA, the CDR3 is TGTGCCAGCAGCTTGGCCGGGGACGGCGGGAACATTCAGTACTTC. Translated: CASSLAGDGGNIQYF.

The chain has TRBV6-1 and TRBJ1-5; a weak D match, TRBD1 (5 bases). The V end was cut by 2 bases, the J end by 0 bases, with 14 bases between. Germline V gene lookup returns CDR1 MNHNS and CDR2 SASEGT. CDR3 length: 17 residues. CDR3 protein: CASSEWFGAYSNQPQHF. The DNA for the CDR3 is TGTGCCAGCAGTGAATGGTTCGGGGCTTATAGCAATCAGCCCCAGCATTTT.

This clonotype was observed a handful of times. V gene TRBV28 combines with J gene TRBJ2-7; maybe TRBD1 (6 bases). The germline gives CDR1 MDHEN, CDR2 SYDVKM. The V end lost 5 bases, the J end lost 7 bases, and 21 bases lay between the germline ends. The CDR3 is 15 amino acids. The DNA for the CDR3 is TGTGCCAGCAGTAACCGGGACACATTTCTCCGGGAGCAGTACTTC. Translated, it gives CASSNRDTFLREQYF.

This clonotype was recorded a few times. This rearrangement joins TRBV4-1 to TRBJ2-5; a possible D gene is TRBD1 (5 bases). Germline V lookup: CDR1 MGHRA, CDR2 YSYEKL. The V and J ends lost 1 base and 2 bases respectively, with 11 bases between them. The CDR3 totals 15 residues. In DNA, the CDR3 is TGCGCCAGCAGCCAAGTGGACACTGATCAAGAGACCCAGTACTTC. It is translated as CASSQVDTDQETQYF.

This clonotype has more than one count but fewer than ten. The rearrangement joins TRBV20-1 to TRBJ1-2; unclear D gene. The CDR3 covers 17 residues. CDR1 is DFQATT, CDR2 SNEGSKA, per germline (reference sequence). The V end lost 1 base, the J end lost 8 bases, and 26 bases lay between the germline ends. CDR3 sequence reads: CSARGPSQRELLLGYTF. For the CDR3, the DNA is TGCAGTGCTAGAGGACCCTCCCAAAGGGAATTACTTTTGGGCTACACCTTC.

The J gene is TRBJ2-2, the V gene TRBV12-3 or TRBV12-4; the match to TRBD1 covers 8 bases. This CDR3 spans 16 amino acids. Losses at the gene ends were 7 bases for V and 8 bases for J; bases not matched to a gene: 15. The CDR3 DNA reads TGTGCCAGCACCAAAACTCTTGGGACAGGTGTTGGGGAGCTGTTTTTT. Encoded protein: CASTKTLGTGVGELFF.